This note documents a single TCR beta chain sequence. The antigen is unknown. Germline V gene lookup returns CDR1 MNHEY and CDR2 SVGEGT. V was cut by 0 bases and J by 5 bases, with 13 bases left in between. This CDR3 is built from 16 residues. Assay: immunoSEQ multiplex PCR; the TCRdb copy retains only in-frame clones and omits some. The data show around 60,000 clones, around 85% seen once. This entry comes from a study of T cell responses to AZD1222 COVID-19 vaccine. Study-wide findings and caveats: Baseline seropositives among AZD1222 recipients totaled only six or seven. Donor demographics were predominantly white British with a female majority; clonal diversity may be underestimated.

This TCR derives from an adult who received the AZD1222 COVID-19 vaccine. Specimen: peripheral blood, collected 28 days after the second AZD1222 dose. The gene calls are TRBV6-2 or TRBV6-3 and TRBJ2-2; tentatively, D is TRBD2 (6 bases). CDR3 protein: CASSYSKREYTGELFF. The CDR3 nucleotides are TGTGCCAGCAGTTACTCGAAACGGGAGTATACCGGGGAGCTGTTTTTT.